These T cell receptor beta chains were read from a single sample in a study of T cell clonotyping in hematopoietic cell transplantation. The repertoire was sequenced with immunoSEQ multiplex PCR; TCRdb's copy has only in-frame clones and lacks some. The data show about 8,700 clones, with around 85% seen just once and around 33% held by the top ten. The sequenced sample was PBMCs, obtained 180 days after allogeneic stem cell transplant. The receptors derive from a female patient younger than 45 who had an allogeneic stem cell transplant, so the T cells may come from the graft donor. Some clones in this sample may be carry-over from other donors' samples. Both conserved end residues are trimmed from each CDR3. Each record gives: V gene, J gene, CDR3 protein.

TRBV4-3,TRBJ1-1,ASSQDSGWNTEAF
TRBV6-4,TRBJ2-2,ASSVSGIGELF
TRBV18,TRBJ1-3,ASSLDRTRGNTIY
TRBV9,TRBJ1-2,ASSVGQGAVGYT
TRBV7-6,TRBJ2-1,ASSLLGYNEQF
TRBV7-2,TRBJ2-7,ASSLRTATYEQY
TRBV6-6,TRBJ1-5,ASSSRSSNQPQH
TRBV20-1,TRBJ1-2,SARPNYGYT
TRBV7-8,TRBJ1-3,ASSPVTLSGNTIY
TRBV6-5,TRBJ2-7,ASEGSGGHEQY
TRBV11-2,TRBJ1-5,ASSRNSGRNQPQH
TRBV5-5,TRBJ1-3,ASSSDRNSGNTIY
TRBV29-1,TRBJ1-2,SVVPPQGARYGYT
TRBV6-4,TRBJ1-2,ASSPGGETGYT
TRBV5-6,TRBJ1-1,ASSRTRPNTEAF
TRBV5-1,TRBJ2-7,ASSLALSLSYEQY
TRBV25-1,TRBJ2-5,ASSDPGRFQETQY
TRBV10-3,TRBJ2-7,AISEKDMTYEQY
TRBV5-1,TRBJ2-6,ASSLAAGTGANVLT
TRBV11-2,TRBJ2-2,ASSLGEVGQPGAGELF
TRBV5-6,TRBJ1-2,ASSLAHGVYGYT
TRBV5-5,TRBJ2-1,ASSVDSYNEQF
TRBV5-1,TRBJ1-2,ASSLGVGTGGDGYT
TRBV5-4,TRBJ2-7,ASSLSGPYEQY
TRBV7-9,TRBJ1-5,ASSLSGNQPQH
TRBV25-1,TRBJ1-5,ASSATGQGVTAQH
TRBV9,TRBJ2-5,ASSVGGSGAQETQY
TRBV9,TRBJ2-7,ASSNLGGGEQY
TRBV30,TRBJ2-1,AWGVLRGGSLIYNEQF
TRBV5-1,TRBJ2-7,ASSSGQGGYEQY
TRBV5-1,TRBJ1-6,ASSLQGSPLH
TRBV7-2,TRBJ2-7,ASSRDSGALEQY
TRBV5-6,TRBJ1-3,ASSWNLTSSGNTIY
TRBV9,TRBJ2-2,ASTRQGINTGELF
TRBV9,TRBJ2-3,ASSAEGSGGHTDTQY
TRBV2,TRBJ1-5,ASRGGQGNQPQH
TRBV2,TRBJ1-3,ASSRTAGNTIY
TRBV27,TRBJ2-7,ASSSLGYSYEQY
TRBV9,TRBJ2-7,ASSARGQGFNEQY
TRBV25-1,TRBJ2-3,ASSQGPSTDTQY
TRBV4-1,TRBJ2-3,ASSQAGGDTSTDTQY
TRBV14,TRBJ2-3,ASSQVGAGGDTQY
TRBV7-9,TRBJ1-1,ASSYGQENTEAF
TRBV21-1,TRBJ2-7,ASSKAVPTGSSYEQY
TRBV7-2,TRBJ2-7,ASSLGASGIAYEQY
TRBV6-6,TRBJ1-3,ASRAGKVDGTIY
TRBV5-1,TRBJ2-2,ASSLRGAEFAGELF
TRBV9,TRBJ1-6,ASSAQQGLENSPLH
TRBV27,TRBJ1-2,ASSYTGGGIGYT